A single sample is the source of the 31 T cell receptor beta chains below, sequenced in a study of radiotherapy plus CTLA-4 blockade in lung cancer (dated by TCRdb to 2016 to 2019). Library creation used the immunoSEQ multiplex PCR assay. Imported from immuneACCESS, the table was reduced by TCRdb to in-frame sequences with V and J called. These copies leave out some clones; in studies compared against another copy, an unresolved V gene accounts for under half, and the cause of the remainder is not known. The sample has about 120,000 clones on record, 78% of them singletons. The ten most abundant clones make up 5.2% of the sample. Sequences were derived from peripheral blood, sampled from a patient treated with radiotherapy plus ipilimumab. Receptor source: a human donor with non-small cell lung cancer who had a partial response to radiotherapy plus ipilimumab.

On this clone: Other DNA sequences within the sample encode an identical CDR3. The J gene is TRBJ2-7, the V gene TRBV19, with 9 bases that match TRBD1. The CDR3 extends over 14 amino acids. Germline V lookup: CDR1 LNHDA, CDR2 SQIVND (reference sequence). J gave up 2 bases and V 6 bases, and 5 bases lay outside the gene matches. The CDR3, as DNA: TGTGCCAGTAGCTCGGGACAGGGACCCTACGAGCAGTACTTC. It translates to CASSSGQGPYEQYF.

The chain combines TRBV7-8 with TRBJ1-5; the match to TRBD1 covers 9 bases. The V gene end was trimmed by 4 bases and the J gene end by 3 bases; junction bases not matched to a gene: 10. Germline CDR1 and CDR2: SGHVS and FQNEAQ. The CDR3 is 17 amino acids. The CDR3 bases are TGTGCCAGCAGCTATACTTCCGGGACAGGGATCAATCAGCCCCAGCATTTT. Translating gives CASSYTSGTGINQPQHF.

V is TRBV6-5 and J is TRBJ2-7, with D possibly matching TRBD1 (6 bases). Per the germline V gene, CDR1 is MNHEY and CDR2 is SVGAGI. Trimming took off 8 bases at V and 0 bases at J, with 14 bases between the two ends. The CDR3 sequence is 14 residues long. As DNA, the CDR3 is TGTGCCAGCGCACCCAGGGGTCACTCCTACGAGCAGTACGTC. Translating gives CASAPRGHSYEQYV.

This clone was picked up a small number of times. The chain uses TRBV13 and TRBJ1-3, with D possibly matching TRBD1 (6 bases). Germline V CDR1 and CDR2: PRHDT, FYEKMQ (reference sequence). The V end was cut by 5 bases, the J end by 2 bases, with 16 bases between. The CDR3 sequence is 16 residues long. As DNA, the CDR3 is TGTGCCAGCAGCGCCCTTACAGGGATTACTGGAAACACCATATATTTT. Its translation is CASSALTGITGNTIYF.

This chain joins TRBV4-3 and TRBJ1-2, with 7 bases identical to TRBD1. Losses at the gene ends were 0 bases for V and 2 bases for J; bases not matched to a gene: 12. The CDR3 has 18 residues. Germline-derived CDR1 and CDR2 are LGHNA and YSLEER. The CDR3 protein is CASSQDIVQQGWNYGYTF. CDR3 bases: TGCGCCAGCAGCCAAGATATCGTCCAACAGGGGTGGAACTATGGCTACACCTTC.

The V and J genes are TRBV7-9 and TRBJ2-3; D is possibly TRBD1 (6 bases). Trimming shortened V by 5 bases and J by 3 bases, and 15 bases separated the two germline ends. CDR3 length: 15 amino acids. CDR1 and CDR2 (germline): SEHNR, FQNEAQ (reference sequence). Here the CDR3 DNA reads TGTGCCAGCAGCCACCGACAGGACCCTACAGATACGCAGTATTTT. Translation gives CASSHRQDPTDTQYF.

The chain combines TRBV5-4 with TRBJ2-6; D remains unclear. The CDR3 covers 16 residues. Per germline, CDR1 SGHNT and CDR2 YYREEE (reference sequence). With 3 bases removed from V and 0 bases from J, the gap between germline ends came to 10 bases. CDR3 sequence (DNA): TGTGCCAGCAGCTATACGCGAGACTCTGGGGCCAACGTCCTGACTTTC. This gives the protein CASSYTRDSGANVLTF.

Here the CDR3 DNA reads TGTGCCAGCAGTTTGACAAGTGGGGCCAACGTCCTGACTTTC. Translated: CASSLTSGANVLTF. The rearrangement joins TRBV27 to TRBJ2-6, with D unresolved. Per germline, CDR1 MNHEY and CDR2 SMNVEV (reference sequence). Trimming shortened V by 3 bases and J by 3 bases, and 6 bases separated the two germline ends. This CDR3 has 14 amino acids.

The chain recombines TRBV29-1 with TRBJ2-5; tentative D call: TRBD1 (6 bases). The CDR3 has 12 residues. The germline CDR1 and CDR2 sequences are SQVTM and ANQGSEA. V was pared by 8 bases and J by 2 bases, with 12 bases between. CDR3: CSLVRGQETQYF. The CDR3 DNA reads TGCAGCCTCGTGAGGGGGCAAGAGACCCAGTACTTC.

The J gene is TRBJ2-1, the V gene TRBV30; 14 nucleotides agree with TRBD2. The CDR3 extends over 17 amino acids. Per germline, CDR1 GTSNPN and CDR2 SVGIG (reference sequence). Trimming cost V 6 bases and J 1 base; bases outside gene matches: 8. CDR3 sequence reads: CACRPGLAGVSYNEQFF. CDR3 nucleotides: TGTGCCTGCCGTCCGGGACTAGCGGGAGTTTCCTACAATGAGCAGTTCTTC.

V is TRBV6-1 and J is TRBJ1-6, with 7 bases that match TRBD1. Germline V gene sequence: CDR1 MNHNS, CDR2 SASEGT. Unmatched junction bases numbered 6, after V lost 6 bases and J lost 4 bases. This CDR3 has 15 residues. CDR3 nucleotides: TGTGCCAGCAGGGTGGACAGGCCTTATAATTCACCCCTCCACTTT. Its translation: CASRVDRPYNSPLHF.

V gene TRBV28 combines with J gene TRBJ1-2, with D possibly TRBD1 on 5 matching bases. The germline V and J ends were trimmed by 5 bases and 8 bases, with 12 bases remaining between them. Germline CDR1 MDHEN, CDR2 SYDVKM. This CDR3 region has 12 residues. CDR3 DNA: TGTGCCAGCAGTCGGGGGGGGGTCGGCTACACCTTC. This codes for CASSRGGVGYTF.

V is TRBV27 and J is TRBJ2-1; D remains ambiguous. The CDR3 extends over 14 amino acids. With 6 bases removed from V and 6 bases from J, the gap between germline ends came to 15 bases. CDR1 is MNHEY and CDR2 is SMNVEV in the germline V gene (reference sequence). The CDR3 coding sequence is TGTGCCAGCAGCCTTATCACTGCTCGCAATGAGCAGTTCTTC. Its protein is CASSLITARNEQFF.

V usage is TRBV28 and J usage is TRBJ2-1; 7 positions match TRBD1. Germline trimming cut 3 bases from V and 5 bases from J; bases unmatched to any gene: 7. Germline CDR1 is MDHEN and CDR2 is SYDVKM. This CDR3 is 15 amino acids long. CDR3 in amino acids: CASSLRGGKNNEQFF. CDR3 bases: TGTGCCAGCAGTTTGAGAGGGGGCAAAAACAATGAGCAGTTCTTC.

This chain joins TRBV5-1 and TRBJ2-1; TRBD1 matches 7 bases. V lost 3 bases and J lost 6; bases outside the gene matches: 3. Germline CDR1 SGHRS, CDR2 YFSETQ. The CDR3 has 13 amino acids. CDR3 coding DNA: TGCGCCAGCAGCTCTGGACAGGTCAATGAGCAGTTCTTC. Its translation: CASSSGQVNEQFF.

The V gene is TRBV5-1, the J gene TRBJ2-5; 7 nucleotides agree with TRBD2. The CDR3 has 16 residues. Unmatched junction bases numbered 13, after V lost 4 bases and J lost 4 bases. Looked up from germline, CDR1 is SGHRS and CDR2 is YFSETQ. Here the CDR3 reads CASSPSPGGRVETQYF. The CDR3 nucleotides are TGCGCCAGCAGCCCAAGTCCGGGCGGGAGAGTAGAGACCCAGTACTTC.

J is TRBJ2-7 and V is TRBV6-5; 7 nucleotides line up with TRBD2. J gave up 2 bases and V 4 bases, and 8 bases lay outside the gene matches. The V gene's germline CDR1 is MNHEY and CDR2 SVGAGI. CDR3 size: 15 residues. The CDR3 nucleotides read TGTGCCAGCAGTTCATCTGCGGGAGAGGCCTACGAGCAGTACTTC. It is translated as CASSSSAGEAYEQYF.

V gene TRBV10-2 combines with J gene TRBJ2-3; 11 nucleotides align to TRBD2. The CDR3 runs to 19 residues. After removal of 6 bases from V and 2 bases from J, the junction contained 16 bases not matched to a gene. Germline V gene lookup returns CDR1 WSHSY and CDR2 SAAADI. CDR3 residues: CASRGTSRVAGGDTDTQYF. CDR3 bases: TGCGCCAGCAGGGGGACCAGTAGGGTAGCGGGAGGGGACACAGATACGCAGTATTTT.

The V and J genes are TRBV5-4 and TRBJ2-7; TRBD1 agrees at 8 bases. V dropped 5 bases and J dropped 3; count of bases not matched to a gene: 13. The CDR3 is 16 residues long. The germline CDR1 and CDR2 sequences are SGHNT and YYREEE (reference sequence). CDR3 nucleotide sequence: TGTGCCAGCAGAGGACAGGGAGCAAGGGGGATCTACGAGCAGTACTTC. Translated, it gives CASRGQGARGIYEQYF.

The V and J genes are TRBV5-6 and TRBJ2-7; no clear D gene. Germline CDR1 SGHDT, CDR2 YYEEEE. The CDR3 runs 13 residues. The ends were cut back, 0 bases at V and 3 bases at J, with 7 bases in the middle. This chain's CDR3 is CASSLAGRYEQYF. The DNA of the CDR3 is TGTGCCAGCAGCTTGGCGGGTCGCTACGAGCAGTACTTC.

The chain uses TRBV27 and TRBJ2-5; 9 nucleotides line up with TRBD1. With 6 bases clipped from V and 4 bases from J, the junction kept 9 bases outside the gene matches. There are 15 residues in the CDR3. Looked up from germline, CDR1 is MNHEY and CDR2 is SMNVEV (reference sequence). CDR3 amino acids: CASRQGTGRRETQYF. Written as DNA, the CDR3 is TGTGCCAGCAGACAAGGGACAGGGAGACGAGAGACCCAGTACTTC.

The rearrangement links TRBV27 to TRBJ1-6; no clear D. CDR1 is MNHEY, CDR2 SMNVEV, per germline (reference sequence). CDR3 length: 14 amino acids. With 3 bases removed from V and 8 bases from J, the gap between germline ends came to 11 bases. CDR3 amino acids: CASSFGQSHSPLHF. CDR3 nucleotide sequence: TGTGCCAGCAGTTTTGGGCAGTCCCATTCACCCCTCCACTTT.

V usage is TRBV10-2 and J usage is TRBJ2-3; TRBD2 matches at 13 bases. Losses at the gene ends were 6 bases for V and 3 bases for J; bases not matched to a gene: 3. This CDR3 contains 15 residues. Germline V gene lookup returns CDR1 WSHSY and CDR2 SAAADI. This chain's CDR3 is CASRGTSGTTDTQYF. CDR3 DNA: TGCGCCAGCAGGGGGACTAGCGGGACGACAGATACGCAGTATTTT.

This clone was seen once. The chain couples TRBV10-3 to TRBJ2-3; 12 positions match TRBD2. Trimming cost V 4 bases and J 4 bases; bases outside gene matches: 3. The CDR3 is made up of 15 amino acids. CDR1 ENHRY and CDR2 SYGVKD come from the germline V gene. CDR3 DNA: TGTGCCATCAGTGGGACTAGCGGGAACTCAGATACGCAGTATTTT. Translating gives CAISGTSGNSDTQYF.

By share, this clone ranks as medium-sized. The genes are TRBV5-5 and TRBJ2-7; 11 nucleotides line up with TRBD1. The V and J ends lost 4 bases and 3 bases, in that order; junction bases with no gene match: 3. CDR3 length equals 14 residues. Germline lookup yields CDR1 SGHKS and CDR2 YYEKEE (reference sequence). CDR3 in amino acids: CASSQGQGDYEQYF. CDR3 in DNA: TGTGCCAGCAGCCAGGGACAGGGGGACTACGAGCAGTACTTC.

In nucleotides, the CDR3 is TGTGCCAGCAGTGAAAAACGGGGGAAGAACTACAATGAGCAGTTCTTC. It specifies CASSEKRGKNYNEQFF. V gene TRBV25-1 combines with J gene TRBJ2-1; D might be TRBD2 (6 bases). Per germline, CDR1 MGHDK and CDR2 SYGVNS. This CDR3 has 16 residues. Trimming left V 2 bases short and J 3 bases short, with 14 bases between.

This clone was seen only a few times. This chain uses TRBV6-1 with TRBJ1-5; 9 positions match TRBD1. The CDR3 consists of 19 residues. The J segment lost 5 bases and the V segment lost 4 bases, leaving 18 bases of the junction unmatched. Germline CDR1 is MNHNS and CDR2 is SASEGT. CDR3 nucleotide sequence: TGTGCCAGCAGTGTTTCGACAGGGGGAAGTCCATGGGGAGATCAGCCCCAGCATTTT. Translating it yields CASSVSTGGSPWGDQPQHF.

The chain has TRBV6-1 and TRBJ2-5, with 8 nucleotides matching TRBD2. CDR3 length equals 15 residues. Trimming cost V 5 bases and J 2 bases; bases outside gene matches: 7. Germline CDR1 reads MNHNS; CDR2 reads SASEGT. CDR3 sequence: CASSLLAGLQETQYF. The CDR3 nucleotides read TGTGCCAGCAGTCTGCTAGCGGGTCTGCAAGAGACCCAGTACTTC.

CDR3 amino acids: CASSAWGGYEQYF. The CDR3 region has the DNA TGTGCCAGCAGCGCGTGGGGGGGGTACGAGCAGTACTTC. This chain connects TRBV9 to TRBJ2-7, with 7 bases identical to TRBD2. V was pared by 3 bases and J by 4 bases, with 4 bases of the junction left unmatched. The CDR3 runs 13 residues. Germline loops: CDR1 SGDLS, CDR2 YYNGEE. Combining the CDR3 with reference TRBV9 and TRBJ2-7 gives the whole variable domain DSGVTQTPKHLITATGQRVTLRCSPRSGDLSVYWYQQSLDQGLQFLIQYYNGEERAKGNILERFSAQQFPDLHSELNLSSLELGDSALYFCASSAWGGYEQYFGPGTRLTVT.

V usage is TRBV30 and J usage is TRBJ1-2; D possibly corresponds to TRBD1 (6 bases). Germline loops: CDR1 GTSNPN, CDR2 SVGIG (reference sequence). V shed 5 bases and J shed 5 bases, with 18 bases lying between them. The CDR3 consists of 14 residues. The CDR3 bases are TGTGCCTGGGCAAAACAGGGAAACCTTTATGGCTACACCTTC. Encoded protein: CAWAKQGNLYGYTF.

The chain joins TRBV2 to TRBJ1-6; TRBD1 is a possible D gene (5 bases). CDR3 length equals 13 residues. Between the trimmed V and J ends, which lost 6 bases and 6 bases, there was a span of 9 bases. Germline CDR1 and CDR2: SNHLY and FYNNEI. The CDR3 loop is CASRGGFNSPLHF. CDR3 DNA sequence: TGTGCCAGCAGGGGGGGATTTAATTCACCCCTCCACTTT.